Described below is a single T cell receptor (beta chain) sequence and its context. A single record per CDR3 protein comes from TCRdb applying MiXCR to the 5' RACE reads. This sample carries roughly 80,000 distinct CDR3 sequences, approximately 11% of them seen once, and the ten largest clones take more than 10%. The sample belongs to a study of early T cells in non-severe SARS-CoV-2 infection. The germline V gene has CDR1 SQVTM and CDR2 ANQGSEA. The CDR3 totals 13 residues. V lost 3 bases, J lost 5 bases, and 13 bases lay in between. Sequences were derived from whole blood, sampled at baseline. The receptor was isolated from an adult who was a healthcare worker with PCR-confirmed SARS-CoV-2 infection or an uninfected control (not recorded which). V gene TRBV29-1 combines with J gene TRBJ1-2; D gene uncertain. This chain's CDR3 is CSVEEGPPYGYTF. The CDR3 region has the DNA TGCAGCGTTGAGGAGGGCCCCCCATATGGCTACACCTTC.